This record looks at one TCR beta chain sequence and its context. Antigen unknown. These data belong to a study of cytomegalovirus exposure and HLA in healthy donors. About the study: From donors who were HLA-typed, an early data release held 81 million or so unique TCRs. Study-level findings and limits: Later, TCR association rates were found to vary by HLA locus, highest for DRB1 and lowest for HLA-C. In vitro testing confirmed three CMV-associated chains as specific for CMV antigens.

All donors participated as healthy donors of bone marrow. The PCR ran on 60 Vbeta and 13 Jbeta primers. Libraries were prepared by immunoSEQ multiplex PCR; TCRdb keeps only in-frame clonotypes and omits some of them. The data show 130,000 or so clones, under 70% seen once. The germline CDR1 and CDR2 sequences are MDHEN and SYDVKM. V lost 2 bases and J 1 base, leaving 6 bases between the germline ends. The CDR3 extends over 13 amino acids. The sample was PBMCs. This chain uses TRBV28 with TRBJ2-7; D is perhaps TRBD1 (6 bases). The clonotype comes from a man between 18 and 29 years old in good health and CMV-seronegative. The CDR3 loop is CASSLGQSYEQYF. The CDR3 bases are TGTGCCAGCAGTTTAGGACAGTCCTACGAGCAGTACTTC.